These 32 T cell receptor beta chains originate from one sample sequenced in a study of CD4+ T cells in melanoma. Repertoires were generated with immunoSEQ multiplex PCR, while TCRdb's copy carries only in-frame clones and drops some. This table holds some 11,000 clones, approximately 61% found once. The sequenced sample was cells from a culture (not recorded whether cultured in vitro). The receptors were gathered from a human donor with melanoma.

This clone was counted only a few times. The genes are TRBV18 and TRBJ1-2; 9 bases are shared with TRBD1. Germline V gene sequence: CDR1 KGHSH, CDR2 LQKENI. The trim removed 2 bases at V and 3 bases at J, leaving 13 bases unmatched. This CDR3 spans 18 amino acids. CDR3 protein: CASSPSAGTGHKYYGYTF. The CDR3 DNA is TGTGCCAGCTCACCAAGTGCCGGGACAGGGCATAAATACTATGGCTACACCTTC.

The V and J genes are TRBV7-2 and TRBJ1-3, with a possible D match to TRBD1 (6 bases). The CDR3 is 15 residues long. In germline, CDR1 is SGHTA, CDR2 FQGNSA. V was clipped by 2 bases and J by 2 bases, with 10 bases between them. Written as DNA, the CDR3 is TGTGCCAGCAGCTTATCTTGGGACACTGGAAACACCATATATTTT. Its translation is CASSLSWDTGNTIYF.

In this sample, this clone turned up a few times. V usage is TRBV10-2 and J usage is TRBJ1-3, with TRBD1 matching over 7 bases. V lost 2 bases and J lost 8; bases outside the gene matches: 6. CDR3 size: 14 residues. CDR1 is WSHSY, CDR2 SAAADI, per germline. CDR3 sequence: CASSETTGRDTIYF. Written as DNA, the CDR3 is TGCGCCAGCAGTGAGACGACAGGGAGAGACACCATATATTTT.

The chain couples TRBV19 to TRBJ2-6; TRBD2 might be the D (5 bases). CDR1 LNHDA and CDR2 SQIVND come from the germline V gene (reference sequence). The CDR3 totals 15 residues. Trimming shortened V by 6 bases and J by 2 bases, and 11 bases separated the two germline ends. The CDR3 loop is CASRTIVAGANVLTF. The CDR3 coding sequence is TGTGCCAGTAGGACTATAGTAGCTGGGGCCAACGTCCTGACTTTC.

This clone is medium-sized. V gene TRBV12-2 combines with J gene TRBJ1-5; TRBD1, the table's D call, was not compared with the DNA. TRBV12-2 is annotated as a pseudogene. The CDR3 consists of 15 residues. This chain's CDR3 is CASRWRDRGNQPQHF. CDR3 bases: TGTGCAAGTCGCTGGCGGGACAGGGGCAATCAGCCCCAGCATTTT.

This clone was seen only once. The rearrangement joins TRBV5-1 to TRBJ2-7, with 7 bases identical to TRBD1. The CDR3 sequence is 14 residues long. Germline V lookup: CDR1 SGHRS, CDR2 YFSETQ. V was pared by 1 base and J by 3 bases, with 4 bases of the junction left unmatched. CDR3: CASSLTRDSYEQYF. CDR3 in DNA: TGCGCCAGCAGCTTGACCAGGGACAGCTACGAGCAGTACTTC.

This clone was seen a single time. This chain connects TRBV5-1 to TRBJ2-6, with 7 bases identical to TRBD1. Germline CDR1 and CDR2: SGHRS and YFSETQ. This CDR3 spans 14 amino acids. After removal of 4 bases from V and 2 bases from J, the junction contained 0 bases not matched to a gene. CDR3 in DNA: TGCGCCAGCAGCAGGGGGCCTGGGGCCAACGTCCTGACTTTC. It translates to CASSRGPGANVLTF.

Written as DNA, the CDR3 is TGCGCCAGCAGCTTGGCGGGACAAGCCGGGACAGAGTACTTC. Translated, it gives CASSLAGQAGTEYF. The J gene is TRBJ2-7, the V gene TRBV5-1; 7 nucleotides match TRBD1. J lost 11 bases, V lost 0 bases, and 11 bases had no gene match. The CDR3 length is 14 residues. CDR1 is SGHRS, CDR2 YFSETQ, per germline.

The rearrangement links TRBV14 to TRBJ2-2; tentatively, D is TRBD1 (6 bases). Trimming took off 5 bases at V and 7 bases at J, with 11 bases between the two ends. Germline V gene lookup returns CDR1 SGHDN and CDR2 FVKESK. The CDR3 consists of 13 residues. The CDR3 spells CASSRQDLGELFF. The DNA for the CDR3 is TGTGCCAGCAGCAGACAGGACCTCGGGGAGCTGTTTTTT.

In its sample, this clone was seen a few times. In DNA form, the CDR3 reads TGTGCCAGCAACTCTCAAGGGACAGGGGTTACTGAAGCTTTCTTT. Its protein product is CASNSQGTGVTEAFF. This chain links TRBV2 with TRBJ1-1; 10 bases agree with TRBD1. Per the germline V gene, CDR1 is SNHLY and CDR2 is FYNNEI. The CDR3 extends over 15 amino acids. Trimming took 7 bases from V and 5 from J; bases not matched to a gene: 10.

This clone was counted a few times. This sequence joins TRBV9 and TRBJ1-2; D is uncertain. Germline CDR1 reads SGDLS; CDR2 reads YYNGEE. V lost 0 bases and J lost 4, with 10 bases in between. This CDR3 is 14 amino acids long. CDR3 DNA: TGTGCCAGCAGCGTAGACATTGGTGGCTATGGCTACACCTTC. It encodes CASSVDIGGYGYTF.

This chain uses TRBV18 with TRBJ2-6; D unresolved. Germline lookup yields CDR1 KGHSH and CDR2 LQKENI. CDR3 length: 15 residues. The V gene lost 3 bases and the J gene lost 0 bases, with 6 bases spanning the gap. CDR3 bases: TGTGCCAGCTCACCCGTGGACTCTGGGGCCAACGTCCTGACTTTC. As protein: CASSPVDSGANVLTF.

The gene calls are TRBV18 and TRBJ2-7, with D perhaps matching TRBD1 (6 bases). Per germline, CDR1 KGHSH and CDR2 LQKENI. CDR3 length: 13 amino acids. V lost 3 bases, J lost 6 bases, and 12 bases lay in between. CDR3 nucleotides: TGTGCCAGCTCACCCGGACAGTCGGGCGAGCAGTACTTC. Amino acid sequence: CASSPGQSGEQYF.

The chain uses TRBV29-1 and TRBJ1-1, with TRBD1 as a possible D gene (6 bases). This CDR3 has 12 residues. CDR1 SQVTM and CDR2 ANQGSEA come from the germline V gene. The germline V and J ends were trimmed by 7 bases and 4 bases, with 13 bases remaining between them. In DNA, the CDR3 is TGCAGCGCCAGGCAGGGGAGCACTGAAGCTTTCTTT. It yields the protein CSARQGSTEAFF.

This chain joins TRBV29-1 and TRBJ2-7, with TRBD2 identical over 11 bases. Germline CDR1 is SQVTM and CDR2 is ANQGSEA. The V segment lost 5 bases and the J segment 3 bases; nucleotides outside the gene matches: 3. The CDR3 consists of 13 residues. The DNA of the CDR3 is TGCAGCGTTTGGACTAGCGGGTTCTACGAGCAGTACTTC. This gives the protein CSVWTSGFYEQYF.

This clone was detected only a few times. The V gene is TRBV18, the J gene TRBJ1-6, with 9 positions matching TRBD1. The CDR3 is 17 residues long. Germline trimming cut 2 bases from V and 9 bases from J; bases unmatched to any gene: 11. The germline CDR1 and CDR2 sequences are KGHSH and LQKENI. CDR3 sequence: CASSPNSGQGKGSPLHF. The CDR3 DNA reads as TGTGCCAGCTCACCAAACTCCGGACAGGGGAAAGGTTCACCCCTCCACTTT.

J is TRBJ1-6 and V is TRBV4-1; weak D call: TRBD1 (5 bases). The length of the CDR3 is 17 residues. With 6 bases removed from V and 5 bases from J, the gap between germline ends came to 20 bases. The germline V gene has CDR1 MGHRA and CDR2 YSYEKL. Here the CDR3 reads CASSPSGRVSNNSPLHF. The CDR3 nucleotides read TGCGCCAGCAGTCCCTCGGGCAGGGTCTCTAATAATTCACCCCTCCACTTT.

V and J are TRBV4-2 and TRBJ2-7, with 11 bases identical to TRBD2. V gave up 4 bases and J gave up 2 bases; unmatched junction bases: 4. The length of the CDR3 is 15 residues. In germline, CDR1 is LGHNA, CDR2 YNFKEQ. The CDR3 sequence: CASSLIAGGPYEQYF. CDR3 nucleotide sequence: TGTGCCAGCAGCCTAATAGCGGGGGGGCCCTACGAGCAGTACTTC.

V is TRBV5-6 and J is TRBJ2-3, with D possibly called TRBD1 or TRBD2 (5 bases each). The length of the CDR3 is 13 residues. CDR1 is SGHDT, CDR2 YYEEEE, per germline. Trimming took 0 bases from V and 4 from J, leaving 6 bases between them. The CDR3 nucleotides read TGTGCCAGCAGCTTGGCGGGGCCAGATACGCAGTATTTT. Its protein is CASSLAGPDTQYF.

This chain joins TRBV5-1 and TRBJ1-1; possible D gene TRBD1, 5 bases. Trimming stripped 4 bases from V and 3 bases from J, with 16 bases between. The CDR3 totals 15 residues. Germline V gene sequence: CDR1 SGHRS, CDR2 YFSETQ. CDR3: CASSLIRGADTEAFF. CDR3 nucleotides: TGCGCCAGCAGCCTTATACGGGGCGCGGACACTGAAGCTTTCTTT.

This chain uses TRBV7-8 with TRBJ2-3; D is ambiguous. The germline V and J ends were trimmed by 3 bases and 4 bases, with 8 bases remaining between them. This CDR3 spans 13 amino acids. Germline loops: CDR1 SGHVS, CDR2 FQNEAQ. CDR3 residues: CASSFSGPDTQYF. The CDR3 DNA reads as TGTGCCAGCAGCTTCTCTGGGCCAGATACGCAGTATTTT. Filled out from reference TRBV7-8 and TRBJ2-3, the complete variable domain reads GAGVSQSPRYKVAKRGQDVALRCDPISGHVSLFWYQQALGQGPEFLTYFQNEAQLDKSGLPSDRFFAERPEGSVSTLKIQRTQQEDSAVYLCASSFSGPDTQYFGPGTRLTVL.

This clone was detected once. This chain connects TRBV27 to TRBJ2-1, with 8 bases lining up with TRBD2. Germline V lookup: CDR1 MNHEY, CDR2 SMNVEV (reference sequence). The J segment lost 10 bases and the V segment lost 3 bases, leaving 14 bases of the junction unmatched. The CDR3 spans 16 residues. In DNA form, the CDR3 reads TGTGCCAGCAGTTTTGGGACTAGTTACAATAGAAGGGAGCAGTTCTTC. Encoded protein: CASSFGTSYNRREQFF.

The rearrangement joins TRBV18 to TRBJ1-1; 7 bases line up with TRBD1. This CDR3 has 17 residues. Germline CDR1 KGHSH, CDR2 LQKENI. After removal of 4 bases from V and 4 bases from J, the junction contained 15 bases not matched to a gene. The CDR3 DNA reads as TGTGCCAGCTCACGCGGGGACAGTTTTGGATGGGGCACTGAAGCTTTCTTT. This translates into CASSRGDSFGWGTEAFF. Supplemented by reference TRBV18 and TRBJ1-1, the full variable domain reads NAGVMQNPRHLVRRRGQEARLRCSPMKGHSHVYWYRQLPEEGLKFMVYLQKENIIDESGMPKERFSAEFPKEGPSILRIQQVVRGDSAAYFCASSRGDSFGWGTEAFFGQGTRLTVV.

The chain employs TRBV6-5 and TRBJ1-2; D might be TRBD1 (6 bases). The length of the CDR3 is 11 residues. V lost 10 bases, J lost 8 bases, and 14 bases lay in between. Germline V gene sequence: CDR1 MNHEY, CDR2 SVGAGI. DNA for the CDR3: TGTGCCACCAAGGGGGATCGAGGCTACACCTTC. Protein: CATKGDRGYTF.

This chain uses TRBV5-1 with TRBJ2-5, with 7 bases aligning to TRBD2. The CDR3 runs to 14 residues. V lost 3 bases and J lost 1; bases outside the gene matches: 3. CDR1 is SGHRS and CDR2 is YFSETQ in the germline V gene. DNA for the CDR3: TGCGCCAGCAGCTCATCTAGCGGCCAAGAGACCCAGTACTTC. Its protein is CASSSSSGQETQYF.

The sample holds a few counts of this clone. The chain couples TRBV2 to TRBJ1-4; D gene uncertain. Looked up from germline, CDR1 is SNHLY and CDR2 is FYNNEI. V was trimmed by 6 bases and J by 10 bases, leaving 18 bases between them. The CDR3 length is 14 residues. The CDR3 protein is CASRGGWASGKLFF. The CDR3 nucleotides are TGTGCCAGCAGAGGAGGATGGGCCTCTGGAAAACTGTTTTTT.

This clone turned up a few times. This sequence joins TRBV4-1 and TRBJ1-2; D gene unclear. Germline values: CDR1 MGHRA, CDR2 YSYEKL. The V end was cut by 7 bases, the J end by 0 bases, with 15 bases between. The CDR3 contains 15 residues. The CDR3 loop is CASTPRMLANYGYTF. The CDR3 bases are TGCGCCAGCACCCCACGGATGCTGGCTAACTATGGCTACACCTTC.

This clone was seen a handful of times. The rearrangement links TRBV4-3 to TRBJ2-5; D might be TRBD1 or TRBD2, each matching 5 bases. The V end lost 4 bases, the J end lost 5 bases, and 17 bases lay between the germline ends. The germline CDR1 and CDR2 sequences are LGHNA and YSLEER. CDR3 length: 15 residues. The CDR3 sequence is CASSLGAGVRETQYF. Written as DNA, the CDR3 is TGCGCCAGCAGCCTCGGGGCCGGGGTTCGGGAGACCCAGTACTTC.

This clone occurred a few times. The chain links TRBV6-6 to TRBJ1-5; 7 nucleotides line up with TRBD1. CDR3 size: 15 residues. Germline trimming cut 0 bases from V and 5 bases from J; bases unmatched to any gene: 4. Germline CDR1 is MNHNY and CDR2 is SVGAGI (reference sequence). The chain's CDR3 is CASSYSRQGDQPQHF. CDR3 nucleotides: TGTGCCAGCAGTTACTCCAGACAGGGAGATCAGCCCCAGCATTTT.

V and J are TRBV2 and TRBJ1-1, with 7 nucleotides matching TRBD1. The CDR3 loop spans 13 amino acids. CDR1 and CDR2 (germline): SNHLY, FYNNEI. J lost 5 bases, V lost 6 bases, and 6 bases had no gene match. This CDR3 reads CASSLGTATEAFF. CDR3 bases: TGTGCCAGCAGCCTCGGGACAGCTACTGAAGCTTTCTTT.

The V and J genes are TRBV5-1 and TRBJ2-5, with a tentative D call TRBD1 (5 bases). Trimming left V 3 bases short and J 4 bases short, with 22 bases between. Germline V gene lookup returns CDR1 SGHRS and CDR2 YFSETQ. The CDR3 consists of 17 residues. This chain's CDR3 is CASSSQILGQGGETQYF. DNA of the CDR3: TGCGCCAGCAGCTCCCAAATTTTAGGGCAGGGCGGAGAGACCCAGTACTTC. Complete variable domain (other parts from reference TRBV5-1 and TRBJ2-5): KAGVTQTPRYLIKTRGQQVTLSCSPISGHRSVSWYQQTPGQGLQFLFEYFSETQRNKGNFPGRFSGRQFSNSRSEMNVSTLELGDSALYLCASSSQILGQGGETQYFGPGTRLLVL.

The CDR3, as DNA: TGTGCCAGTGGGGGACAGGTCTATCAGCCCCAGCATTTT. Protein sequence: CASGGQVYQPQHF. V gene TRBV19 combines with J gene TRBJ1-5; TRBD1 aligns across 8 bases. After removal of 8 bases from V and 5 bases from J, the junction contained 5 bases not matched to a gene. CDR3 size: 13 residues. Germline V gives CDR1 LNHDA, CDR2 SQIVND (reference sequence).